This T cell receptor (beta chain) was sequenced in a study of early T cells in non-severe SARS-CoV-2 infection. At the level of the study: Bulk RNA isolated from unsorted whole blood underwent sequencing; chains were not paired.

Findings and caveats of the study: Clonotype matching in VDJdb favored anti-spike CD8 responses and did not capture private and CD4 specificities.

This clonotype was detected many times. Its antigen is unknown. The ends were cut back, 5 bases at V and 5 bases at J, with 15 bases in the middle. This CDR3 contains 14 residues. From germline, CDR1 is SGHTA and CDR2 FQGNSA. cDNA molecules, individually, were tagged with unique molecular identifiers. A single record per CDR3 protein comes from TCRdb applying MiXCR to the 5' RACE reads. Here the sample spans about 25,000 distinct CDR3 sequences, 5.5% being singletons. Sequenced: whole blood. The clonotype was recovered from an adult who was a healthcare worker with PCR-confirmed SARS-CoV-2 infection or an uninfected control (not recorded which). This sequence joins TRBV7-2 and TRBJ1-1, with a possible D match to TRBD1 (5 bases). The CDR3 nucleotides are TGTGCCAGCAGCCCCCGGCCGGGGCTTACTGAAGCTTTCTTT. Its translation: CASSPRPGLTEAFF.